These T cell receptor beta chains were read from a single sample in a study of blood T cell repertoires in COVID-19. The data were produced by immunoSEQ multiplex PCR, yet TCRdb's version contains in-frame clones alone and is incomplete. The data show 100,000 to 150,000 clones, around 81% seen once. The sequencing sample was made of peripheral blood. The origin of the receptors is a man between 60 and 70 years old with acute or convalescent COVID-19. Each CDR3 is given with its conserved first and last residue. Fields, in order: J gene, V gene, D gene, clone size, CDR3 DNA, CDR3 protein. The D gene is left open where the match is weak. Clone size is stated in some rows and not others, as once, few, many or a class when expanded.

J: TRBJ1-1; V: TRBV12-5; D: .; size: .; DNA: TGTGCTAGTGGTTCGTCCCAGAGGGCGGTCACTGAAGCTTTCTTT; CDR3: CASGSSQRAVTEAFF
J: TRBJ2-1; V: TRBV7-2; D: TRBD2; size: .; DNA: TGTGCCAGCAGCTCAAGCGGGAGATATGGCAATGAGCAGTTCTTC; CDR3: CASSSSGRYGNEQFF
J: TRBJ2-1; V: TRBV7-3; D: TRBD2; size: .; DNA: TGTGCCAGCAGCTCCGTAGCGGGAGTGGGGAATGAGCAGTTCTTC; CDR3: CASSSVAGVGNEQFF
J: TRBJ2-1; V: TRBV9; D: TRBD2; size: .; DNA: TGTGCCAGCAGCGTAGTGGGGACAGGGACTAGCGGGACATCCTACAATGAGCAGTTCTTC; CDR3: CASSVVGTGTSGTSYNEQFF
J: TRBJ2-3; V: TRBV11-2; D: TRBD1; size: .; DNA: TGTGCCAGCATGTCGACAGGGTGGAGCACAGATACGCAGTATTTT; CDR3: CASMSTGWSTDTQYF
J: TRBJ1-4; V: TRBV7-2; D: .; size: .; DNA: TGTGCCAGCAGCTTAGACTCTTTTAATGAAAAACTGTTTTTT; CDR3: CASSLDSFNEKLFF
J: TRBJ1-5; V: TRBV19; D: TRBD1; size: .; DNA: TGTGCCAGTAGTTCGGGACAGGGAGGAGTCCAGCCCCAGCATTTT; CDR3: CASSSGQGGVQPQHF
J: TRBJ1-4; V: TRBV18; D: .; size: .; DNA: TGTGCCAGCTCCCTAAACGGGGGAGAGGAAAAACTGTTTTTT; CDR3: CASSLNGGEEKLFF
J: TRBJ2-2; V: TRBV7-9; D: .; size: few; DNA: TGTGCCAGCAGCTTAGCGGGGAGGACCACCGGGGAGCTGTTTTTT; CDR3: CASSLAGRTTGELFF
J: TRBJ2-1; V: TRBV9; D: .; size: .; DNA: TGTGCCAGCAGTCGCATCCCAGCGTCAGGGGAGCAGTTCTTC; CDR3: CASSRIPASGEQFF
J: TRBJ1-5; V: TRBV28; D: TRBD1; size: .; DNA: TGTGCCAGCACCACCTTCAGGGGGAATCAGCCCCAGCATTTT; CDR3: CASTTFRGNQPQHF
J: TRBJ2-4; V: TRBV28; D: TRBD1; size: .; DNA: TGTGCCAGCAGTTTACAAGCGCCCTCAGGGGGCTCTGCCAAAAACATTCAGTACTTC; CDR3: CASSLQAPSGGSAKNIQYF
J: TRBJ1-2; V: TRBV7-3; D: TRBD1; size: few; DNA: TGTGCCAGCAACCCGACAGGGGGCGTTGACTATGGCTACACCTTC; CDR3: CASNPTGGVDYGYTF
J: TRBJ1-2; V: TRBV11-1; D: TRBD1; size: .; DNA: TGTGCCAGCAGCCAGAACCAGGGACAGGGCAAATATGGCTACACCTTC; CDR3: CASSQNQGQGKYGYTF
J: TRBJ2-5; V: TRBV18; D: TRBD1; size: .; DNA: TGTGCCAGCTCACGTGGGGACAGGGGGAAAGAGACCCAGTACTTC; CDR3: CASSRGDRGKETQYF
J: TRBJ2-1; V: TRBV14; D: .; size: .; DNA: TGTGCCAGCAGCCATACCGGGATCTCCTACAATGAGCAGTTCTTC; CDR3: CASSHTGISYNEQFF
J: TRBJ2-3; V: TRBV7-9; D: TRBD2; size: .; DNA: TGTGCCAGCAGCGTTAGCGGGAGGGTTGATACGCAGTATTTT; CDR3: CASSVSGRVDTQYF
J: TRBJ1-5; V: TRBV28; D: TRBD1; size: .; DNA: TGTGCCAGCAGGCCTGTGGACAGGGGTGGCAATCAGCCCCAGCATTTT; CDR3: CASRPVDRGGNQPQHF
J: TRBJ2-7; V: TRBV7-9; D: .; size: .; DNA: TGTGCCAGCAGCTGGGTCGGGAACGAGCAGTACTTC; CDR3: CASSWVGNEQYF
J: TRBJ1-1; V: TRBV6-5; D: .; size: .; DNA: TGTGCCAGCAGTTACTCTGCCAGGATGAACACTGAAGCTTTCTTT; CDR3: CASSYSARMNTEAFF
J: TRBJ2-1; V: TRBV5-4; D: .; size: .; DNA: TGTGCCAGCAGCTTGGACTCATACAATGAGCAGTTCTTC; CDR3: CASSLDSYNEQFF
J: TRBJ2-1; V: TRBV9; D: TRBD2; size: .; DNA: TGTGCCAGCAGCGTAGGTTATCTAGCGGGGGACAATGAGCAGTTCTTC; CDR3: CASSVGYLAGDNEQFF
J: TRBJ2-7; V: TRBV30; D: .; size: .; DNA: TGTGCCTGGAGGGTAGGAGGCTACGAGCAGTACTTC; CDR3: CAWRVGGYEQYF
J: TRBJ1-1; V: TRBV6-5; D: .; size: .; DNA: TGTGCCAGCGGCCCGGGGAGCGCATACACTCAAGCTTTCTTT; CDR3: CASGPGSAYTQAFF
J: TRBJ2-3; V: TRBV27; D: TRBD2; size: .; DNA: TGTGCCAGCAGTTTATCGCGGAGTAGCGGGGCCACAAATACGCAGTATTTT; CDR3: CASSLSRSSGATNTQYF
J: TRBJ1-5; V: TRBV3-1/TRBV3-2; D: TRBD1; size: .; DNA: TGTGCCAGCAGCCAAGGACAGGGCCGTCAGCCCCAGCATTTT; CDR3: CASSQGQGRQPQHF
J: TRBJ2-4; V: TRBV7-8; D: TRBD1; size: .; DNA: TGTGCCAGCAGCTTATCCCGGGACAGGGACATCCAACTAGCCAAAAACATTCAGTACTTC; CDR3: CASSLSRDRDIQLAKNIQYF
J: TRBJ2-7; V: TRBV29-1; D: TRBD2; size: few; DNA: TGCAGCGTTAAATTAGCGGGAGGCTACGAGCAGTACTTC; CDR3: CSVKLAGGYEQYF
J: TRBJ2-7; V: TRBV5-5; D: .; size: .; DNA: TGTGCCAGCAGCTGGAAGTGGGAGAGAATGGGGTACGAGCAGTACTTC; CDR3: CASSWKWERMGYEQYF
J: TRBJ1-1; V: TRBV19; D: .; size: .; DNA: TGTGCCAGTAGCCCCCTCCGGGACAAAGCTGAAGCTTTCTTT; CDR3: CASSPLRDKAEAFF
J: TRBJ2-7; V: TRBV7-2; D: TRBD1; size: .; DNA: TGTGCCAGCAGCCTCAGACAGGGCTACGAGCAGTACTTC; CDR3: CASSLRQGYEQYF
J: TRBJ2-1; V: TRBV19; D: TRBD2; size: .; DNA: TGTGCCAGTAGTCGTAGCGGGGGTTCCTACAATGAGCAGTTCTTC; CDR3: CASSRSGGSYNEQFF
J: TRBJ1-2; V: TRBV28; D: .; size: .; DNA: TGTGCCAGCAGCCCAGGGCGGGGTACAGCTAACTATGGCTACACCTTC; CDR3: CASSPGRGTANYGYTF
J: TRBJ2-7; V: TRBV6-5; D: TRBD1; size: few; DNA: TGTGCCAGCAGACCACCGGGACAGTCCTACGAGCAGTACTTC; CDR3: CASRPPGQSYEQYF
J: TRBJ2-1; V: TRBV28; D: TRBD2; size: .; DNA: TGTGCCAGCAGGACTACTAGCGGGAGGGCTTATGAGCAGTTCTTC; CDR3: CASRTTSGRAYEQFF
J: TRBJ2-5; V: TRBV2; D: TRBD1; size: .; DNA: TGTGCCAGCAGTGAAAGTGTGGGACAGGGGAAGGGGATGGAGACCCAGTACTTC; CDR3: CASSESVGQGKGMETQYF
J: TRBJ2-2; V: TRBV27; D: .; size: .; DNA: TGTGCCAGCAGTTTATGGCAGGGGACCGGGGAGCTGTTTTTT; CDR3: CASSLWQGTGELFF
J: TRBJ1-1; V: TRBV5-1; D: .; size: few; DNA: TGCGCCAGCAGCTTGCCAGGGGCTCCTGAAGCTTTCTTT; CDR3: CASSLPGAPEAFF
J: TRBJ1-2; V: TRBV19; D: .; size: .; DNA: TGTGCCAGTAGTATCGGCAGGATTAACTATGGCTACACCTTC; CDR3: CASSIGRINYGYTF
J: TRBJ1-1; V: TRBV5-8; D: .; size: .; DNA: TGTGCCAGCAGCTTGCTGGGGCTTGGAAGCACTGAAGCTTTCTTT; CDR3: CASSLLGLGSTEAFF
J: TRBJ2-1; V: TRBV24-1; D: .; size: .; DNA: TGTGCCACCAGTGACGGGGGAGGGGGTAATGAGCAGTTCTTC; CDR3: CATSDGGGGNEQFF
J: TRBJ1-6; V: TRBV28; D: .; size: .; DNA: TGTGCCAGCAGTTTCCCCCGGGGTAATTCACCCCTCCACTTT; CDR3: CASSFPRGNSPLHF
J: TRBJ2-7; V: TRBV28; D: TRBD1; size: many; DNA: TGTGCCAGCAGTGAGCAGACAGGGAGTTACGAGCAGTACTTC; CDR3: CASSEQTGSYEQYF
J: TRBJ1-4; V: TRBV6-5; D: .; size: .; DNA: TGTGCCAGCAAGAGGGGGAGGGCAACTAATGAAAAACTGTTTTTT; CDR3: CASKRGRATNEKLFF
J: TRBJ1-3; V: TRBV6-6; D: TRBD1; size: .; DNA: TGTGCCAGCAGTCTTACGAGACAGGGACTCTCTGGAAACACCATATATTTT; CDR3: CASSLTRQGLSGNTIYF
J: TRBJ1-6; V: TRBV7-2; D: .; size: .; DNA: TGTGCCAGCAGCTTAATCCGCCAGGGGCAATCACCCCTCCACTTT; CDR3: CASSLIRQGQSPLHF
J: TRBJ1-6; V: TRBV6-5; D: TRBD1; size: .; DNA: TGTGCCAGCAGTTACACGGACAGGGGATTAGGCTCACCCCTCCACTTT; CDR3: CASSYTDRGLGSPLHF
J: TRBJ2-5; V: TRBV28; D: TRBD2; size: .; DNA: TGTGCCAGCAGTTTTGTCCTAGCGGGAATCAGGAAGTCTGGAGAGACCCAGTACTTC; CDR3: CASSFVLAGIRKSGETQYF
J: TRBJ2-2; V: TRBV4-1; D: .; size: .; DNA: TGCGCCAGCAGCCAAGAATTAGAGCGGTATAACGGGGAGCTGTTTTTT; CDR3: CASSQELERYNGELFF
J: TRBJ2-7; V: TRBV5-8; D: TRBD1; size: .; DNA: TGTGCCAGCAGCGTGGACAGGGCGAGCGCGTACTGGAGGCAGTACTTC; CDR3: CASSVDRASAYWRQYF
J: TRBJ2-7; V: TRBV5-8; D: TRBD2; size: .; DNA: TGTGCCAGCAGCTTCCCCGGACTAGCGGCCCAGCAGTACTTC; CDR3: CASSFPGLAAQQYF
J: TRBJ2-1; V: TRBV7-9; D: TRBD2; size: .; DNA: TGTGCCAGCAGCTCCTCCGGGCTAGCGGGAAATGAGCAGTTCTTC; CDR3: CASSSSGLAGNEQFF
J: TRBJ2-1; V: TRBV10-1; D: TRBD2; size: .; DNA: TGCGCCAGCAAACCAGCGGGAGGGCGCTCCTACAATGAGCAGTTCTTC; CDR3: CASKPAGGRSYNEQFF
J: TRBJ2-7; V: TRBV5-1; D: TRBD2; size: few; DNA: TGCGCCAGCAGCGACCGACTAGCGGGAGGCCAGGGAGGAGAGCAGTACTTC; CDR3: CASSDRLAGGQGGEQYF